The next 9 T cell receptor beta chains were all read from a single sample in a study of Tregs in tolerant kidney transplant recipients. Produced via immunoSEQ multiplex PCR; TCRdb's table is partial and in-frame only. Of 90,000 or so clones in the sample, over 85% were seen once. Recipients received nonmyeloablative bone marrow transplants from related graft donors, with transient mixed chimerism. This specimen consisted of CD4+ T cells from blood (PBMCs), obtained 12 months after the transplant. These receptors were collected from a human patient who received a combined kidney and bone marrow transplant. Certain T cells may be donor cells from the graft.

This rearrangement joins TRBV7-6 to TRBJ2-3; possibly TRBD2 for D (5 bases). The CDR3 extends over 16 amino acids. V gave up 1 base and J gave up 0 bases, with 11 bases separating them. In germline, CDR1 is SGHVS, CDR2 FNYEAQ. CDR3 sequence reads: CASSLGVGASTDTQYF. CDR3 DNA sequence: TGTGCCAGCAGCTTAGGAGTGGGAGCTAGCACAGATACGCAGTATTTT.

CDR3 in amino acids: CASSGQGWDEKLFF. CDR3 DNA sequence: TGTGCCAGCAGTGGACAGGGTTGGGATGAAAAACTGTTTTTT. This rearrangement joins TRBV6-6 to TRBJ1-4; the match to TRBD1 covers 8 bases. The V and J ends lost 5 bases and 6 bases, in that order; junction bases with no gene match: 5. The CDR3 consists of 14 residues. Germline V gene lookup returns CDR1 MNHNY and CDR2 SVGAGI (reference sequence).

The V and J genes are TRBV19 and TRBJ1-3, with no clear D. The CDR3 is 18 residues long. Between the trimmed V and J ends, which lost 1 base and 0 bases, there was a span of 16 bases. Per the germline V gene, CDR1 is LNHDA and CDR2 is SQIVND (reference sequence). The CDR3 DNA reads as TGTGCCAGTAGTATAGCCGGACGGGAAGGGATCTCTGGAAACACCATATATTTT. Translating it yields CASSIAGREGISGNTIYF.

V gene TRBV10-3 combines with J gene TRBJ2-5, with 10 nucleotides matching TRBD2. The V segment lost 6 bases and the J segment 2 bases; nucleotides outside the gene matches: 6. This CDR3 contains 15 residues. Germline CDR1 is ENHRY and CDR2 is SYGVKD. CDR3 region: CAISLTSGSQETQYF. The CDR3 nucleotides read TGTGCCATCAGCCTGACTAGCGGGTCACAAGAGACCCAGTACTTC.

This chain joins TRBV7-2 and TRBJ2-5; perhaps TRBD1 as D (6 bases). Per the germline V gene, CDR1 is SGHTA and CDR2 is FQGNSA. The CDR3 is 15 residues long. Between the trimmed V and J ends, which lost 4 bases and 5 bases, there was a span of 17 bases. The CDR3 here is CASSSRGSGVETQYF. The CDR3 DNA is TGTGCCAGCAGCTCCCGAGGGTCAGGGGTCGAGACCCAGTACTTC.

This chain connects TRBV2 to TRBJ2-5; TRBD2 is a possible D gene (6 bases). V lost 7 bases and J 4 bases, leaving 16 bases between the germline ends. Germline V gives CDR1 SNHLY, CDR2 FYNNEI. CDR3 length equals 14 residues. CDR3 DNA sequence: TGTGCCAGCATGAAAGAGGGAGGAGGAGAGACCCAGTACTTC. It encodes CASMKEGGGETQYF.

The genes are TRBV5-4 and TRBJ2-1, with 7 bases identical to TRBD1. The CDR3 runs 14 residues. Germline CDR1 is SGHNT and CDR2 is YYREEE (reference sequence). V trimming: 6 bases; J trimming: 4 bases; junction bases outside the gene matches: 7. The CDR3 DNA is TGTGCCAGCAATATACAGGGGTTATACAATGAGCAGTTCTTC. Encoded protein: CASNIQGLYNEQFF. The full variable domain, in which reference TRBV5-4 and TRBJ2-1 provide the parts outside the CDR3, is ETGVTQSPTHLIKTRGQQVTLRCSSQSGHNTVSWYQQALGQGPQFIFQYYREEENGRGNFPPRFSGLQFPNYSSELNVNALELDDSALYLCASNIQGLYNEQFFGPGTRLTVL.

CDR3 sequence reads: CASSPYLYRGGEQYF. CDR3 nucleotide sequence: TGTGCCAGCTCACCATATCTCTACAGGGGCGGCGAGCAGTACTTC. The V and J genes are TRBV18 and TRBJ2-7, with 7 bases matching TRBD1. The ends lost 2 bases at V and 6 bases at J; junction bases unmatched: 10. The CDR3 spans 15 residues. Germline V gene sequence: CDR1 KGHSH, CDR2 LQKENI.

The chain recombines TRBV5-1 with TRBJ1-1; 8 bases align to TRBD1. The V gene's germline CDR1 is SGHRS and CDR2 YFSETQ. This CDR3 has 15 amino acids. J was trimmed by 5 bases and V by 2 bases; bases with no gene match: 8. Here the CDR3 DNA reads TGCGCCAGCAGCTTAACAGGGGGGGGAATAACTGAAGCTTTCTTT. The encoded protein is CASSLTGGGITEAFF.